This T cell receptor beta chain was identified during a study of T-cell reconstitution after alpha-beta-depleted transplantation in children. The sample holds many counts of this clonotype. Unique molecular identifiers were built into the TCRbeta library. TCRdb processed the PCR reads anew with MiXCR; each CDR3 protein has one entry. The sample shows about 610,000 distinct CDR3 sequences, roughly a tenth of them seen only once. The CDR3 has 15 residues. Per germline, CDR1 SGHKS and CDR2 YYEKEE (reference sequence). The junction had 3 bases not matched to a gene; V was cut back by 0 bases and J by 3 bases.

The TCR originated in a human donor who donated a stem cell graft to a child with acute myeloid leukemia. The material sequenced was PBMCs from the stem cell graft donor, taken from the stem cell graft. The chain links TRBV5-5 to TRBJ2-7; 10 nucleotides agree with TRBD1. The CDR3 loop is CASSLVGQGIYEQYF. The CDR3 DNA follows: TGTGCCAGCAGCTTGGTGGGACAGGGGATCTACGAGCAGTACTTC.